The 3 T cell receptor beta chains given below trace back to one sample, sequenced in a study of T cell repertoires in cytomegalovirus infection. Their antigen targets remain unknown. A single record per CDR3 protein comes from TCRdb applying MiXCR to the reads. The sample shows about 570,000 distinct CDR3 sequences, 40% of them seen only once. The sample in question was cultured PBMCs, obtained from culture after CMV antigen stimulation. Receptors originate from a human donor in good health (CMV status not recorded). Some clones in this sample may be carry-over from other donors' samples.

The chain carries TRBV28 and TRBJ1-3; 9 positions agree with TRBD1. V lost 9 bases and J lost 3; bases outside the gene matches: 9. There are 15 residues in the CDR3. Germline values: CDR1 MDHEN, CDR2 SYDVKM. The CDR3 DNA reads as TGTGCCAGTACCGGGACAGGGCTTTTTGGAAACACCATATATTTT. As protein: CASTGTGLFGNTIYF.

The V call is TRBV11-2, the J call TRBJ1-1; D not resolved. Between the trimmed V and J ends, which lost 3 bases and 2 bases, there was a span of 13 bases. Germline V gene data show CDR1 as SGHAT and CDR2 as FQNNGV. This CDR3 spans 15 amino acids. CDR3 protein: CASSFNRAGNTEAFF. CDR3 coding DNA: TGTGCCAGCAGCTTTAATAGGGCTGGTAACACTGAAGCTTTCTTT.

This clonotype was observed a few times. CDR3 DNA sequence: TGTGCCAGCAGTTTCAGCGGACAGGGACCTTACGAGCAGTACTTC. This sequence encodes CASSFSGQGPYEQYF. The chain has TRBV6-6 and TRBJ2-7, with 8 bases that match TRBD1. Unmatched junction bases numbered 9, after V lost 4 bases and J lost 4 bases. Looked up from germline, CDR1 is MNHNY and CDR2 is SVGAGI (reference sequence). This CDR3 is built from 15 residues.